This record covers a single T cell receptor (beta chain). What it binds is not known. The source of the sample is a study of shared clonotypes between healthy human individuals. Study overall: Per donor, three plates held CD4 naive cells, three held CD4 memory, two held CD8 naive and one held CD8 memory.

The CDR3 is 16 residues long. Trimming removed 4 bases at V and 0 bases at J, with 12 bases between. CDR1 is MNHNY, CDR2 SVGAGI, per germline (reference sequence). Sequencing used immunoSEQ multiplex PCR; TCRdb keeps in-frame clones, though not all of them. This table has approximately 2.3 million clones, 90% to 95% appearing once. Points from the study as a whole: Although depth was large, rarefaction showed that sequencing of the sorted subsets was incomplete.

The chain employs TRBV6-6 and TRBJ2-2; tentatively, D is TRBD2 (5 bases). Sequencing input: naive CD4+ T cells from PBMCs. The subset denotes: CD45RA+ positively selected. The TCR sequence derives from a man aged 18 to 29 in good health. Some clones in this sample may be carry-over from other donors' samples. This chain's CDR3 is CASSLSTTANTGELFF. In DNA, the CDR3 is TGTGCCAGCAGTTTGTCGACTACGGCGAACACCGGGGAGCTGTTTTTT.